This TCR beta chain was sequenced for a study of blood T cell repertoires in COVID-19. About the research overall: Nucleic acid was either cDNA or gDNA, and it came from T cells, B-cell-depleted T cells, or PBMCs.

V was trimmed by 2 bases and J by 7 bases, leaving 9 bases between them. The germline V gene encodes CDR1 MNHEY and CDR2 SVGEGT. The CDR3 runs 14 residues. Original handling: How many nucleated cells were present was estimated from reference gene primer amplification. Profiling relied on immunoSEQ multiplex PCR, and the TCRdb table lists in-frame clones only, not all of them. V and J calls plus clone size are reproduced from that table; the DNA served to infer D and trimming. Found here are about 210,000 clones, about 80% of them singletons; the top ten hold roughly 2.7%. The sample taken for sequencing was peripheral blood. The clonotype originates from a middle-aged woman with active or convalescent COVID-19. The chain recombines TRBV6-2 or TRBV6-3 with TRBJ1-6; possibly TRBD1 for D (5 bases). CDR3 residues: CASSYTGPNSPLHF. The DNA for the CDR3 is TGTGCCAGCAGTTACACAGGTCCCAATTCACCCCTCCACTTT.